Described below is a single T cell receptor beta chain sequence and its context. The data derive from a study of blood T cells in healthy people across ages. Per individual sample, total RNA of at least 5.5 micrograms was extracted. For the second PCR, which ran for about 7 to 11 cycles, a sample-barcoded 5' primer and a J-beta primer mix were used. TCRdb reprocessed the 5' RACE reads with MiXCR, giving one entry per CDR3 protein. The data contain hundreds of thousands of distinct CDR3 sequences, roughly half of them seen just once; the ten biggest clones take up about 14%. CDR1 is MGHRA and CDR2 is YSYEKL in the germline V gene. The junction had 10 bases not matched to a gene; V was cut back by 4 bases and J by 5 bases. CDR3 length: 18 residues.

Sequenced: blood. The TCR comes from a woman aged 80 or over in good health. This rearrangement joins TRBV4-1 to TRBJ2-3; TRBD2 matches at 15 bases. The CDR3 is CASSPSVPGLAGGDTQYF. The DNA of the CDR3 is TGCGCCAGCAGCCCATCCGTTCCGGGACTAGCGGGGGGAGATACGCAGTATTTT.